A selection of T cell receptor beta chains follows, all from one sample in a study of shared clonotypes between healthy human individuals. Using immunoSEQ multiplex PCR, the repertoire was profiled, and TCRdb retains in-frame clones only, with some absent. The table shows under 2,000,000 clones, with about 95% occurring only once. Sequenced sample: naive CD8+ T cells sorted from blood. Source of these receptors: a man aged 18 to 29 in good health. The CDR3 runs from the conserved cysteine through the conserved F or W. The D gene is left open where the match is weak. Size tells how often a clone was seen (once, few, many) or the class of an expanded clone, and some rows leave it out.

j_gene: TRBJ2-7; v_gene: TRBV18; d_gene: .; abundance: .; CDR3aa: CASSPDPGDGIYEQYF; CDR3nt: TGTGCCAGCTCACCCGATCCAGGGGATGGTATCTACGAGCAGTACTTC
j_gene: TRBJ2-3; v_gene: TRBV7-9; d_gene: TRBD2; abundance: .; CDR3aa: CASSFSGGPTDTQYF; CDR3nt: TGTGCCAGCAGCTTTAGCGGGGGGCCCACAGATACGCAGTATTTT
j_gene: TRBJ1-6; v_gene: TRBV5-1; d_gene: .; abundance: .; CDR3aa: CASSLDSNSPLHF; CDR3nt: TGCGCCAGCAGCCTGGACAGTAATTCACCCCTCCACTTT
j_gene: TRBJ1-6; v_gene: TRBV7-9; d_gene: .; abundance: .; CDR3aa: CASSAGTANNSPLHF; CDR3nt: TGTGCCAGCAGCGCCGGGACGGCTAATAATTCACCCCTCCACTTT
j_gene: TRBJ2-7; v_gene: TRBV5-6; d_gene: .; abundance: few; CDR3aa: CASSPESTYEQYF; CDR3nt: TGTGCCAGCAGCCCGGAGAGTACTTACGAGCAGTACTTC
j_gene: TRBJ1-6; v_gene: TRBV27; d_gene: .; abundance: .; CDR3aa: CASSWNRQGGASPLHF; CDR3nt: TGTGCCAGCAGTTGGAATCGGCAGGGCGGTGCTTCACCCCTCCACTTT
j_gene: TRBJ2-1; v_gene: TRBV5-4; d_gene: .; abundance: .; CDR3aa: CASSLEGLPISQFF; CDR3nt: TGTGCCAGCAGCTTGGAGGGACTGCCAATCTCCCAGTTCTTC
j_gene: TRBJ2-1; v_gene: TRBV7-9; d_gene: .; abundance: .; CDR3aa: CASSPDGFYNEQFF; CDR3nt: TGTGCCAGCAGCCCGGACGGATTCTACAATGAGCAGTTCTTC
j_gene: TRBJ2-7; v_gene: TRBV6-1; d_gene: .; abundance: .; CDR3aa: CASSEINSHEQYF; CDR3nt: TGTGCCAGCAGTGAAATTAATAGCCACGAGCAGTACTTC
j_gene: TRBJ1-4; v_gene: TRBV5-6; d_gene: .; abundance: .; CDR3aa: CASSFFRGEKLFF; CDR3nt: TGTGCCAGCAGCTTTTTTAGAGGGGAAAAACTGTTTTTT
j_gene: TRBJ2-2; v_gene: TRBV5-1; d_gene: .; abundance: .; CDR3aa: CASSSGAGELFF; CDR3nt: TGCGCCAGCTCCTCCGGGGCCGGGGAGCTGTTTTTT
j_gene: TRBJ2-2; v_gene: TRBV10-3; d_gene: TRBD1; abundance: .; CDR3aa: CAISEAGQANTGELFF; CDR3nt: TGTGCCATCAGTGAGGCGGGACAGGCGAACACCGGGGAGCTGTTTTTT
j_gene: TRBJ2-1; v_gene: TRBV27; d_gene: TRBD1; abundance: .; CDR3aa: CASSPEGQGLNEQFF; CDR3nt: TGTGCCAGCAGTCCCGAGGGACAGGGACTCAATGAGCAGTTCTTC
j_gene: TRBJ2-7; v_gene: TRBV11-2; d_gene: TRBD1; abundance: .; CDR3aa: CASSQGAGGEQYF; CDR3nt: TGTGCCAGCAGCCAGGGGGCAGGGGGTGAGCAGTACTTC
j_gene: TRBJ1-1; v_gene: TRBV28; d_gene: TRBD1; abundance: .; CDR3aa: CAILPGGGTEAFF; CDR3nt: TGTGCCATCCTCCCAGGGGGAGGGACTGAAGCTTTCTTT
j_gene: TRBJ2-7; v_gene: TRBV9; d_gene: .; abundance: .; CDR3aa: CASSVVPGYEQYF; CDR3nt: TGTGCCAGCAGCGTAGTTCCCGGGTACGAGCAGTACTTC
j_gene: TRBJ1-1; v_gene: TRBV28; d_gene: .; abundance: .; CDR3aa: CASSPPPGWRNTEAFF; CDR3nt: TGTGCCAGCAGTCCCCCTCCAGGGTGGAGGAACACTGAAGCTTTCTTT
j_gene: TRBJ1-2; v_gene: TRBV4-1; d_gene: TRBD1; abundance: .; CDR3aa: CASSQERGQGYGYTF; CDR3nt: TGCGCCAGCAGCCAAGAAAGGGGGCAAGGCTATGGCTACACCTTC
j_gene: TRBJ2-7; v_gene: TRBV11-1; d_gene: .; abundance: .; CDR3aa: CASHGPRTAYEQYF; CDR3nt: TGTGCCAGCCATGGCCCGAGGACAGCTTACGAGCAGTACTTC
j_gene: TRBJ1-2; v_gene: TRBV6-6; d_gene: .; abundance: .; CDR3aa: CASSYHGTAYGYTF; CDR3nt: TGTGCCAGCAGTTACCACGGGACGGCCTATGGCTACACCTTC
j_gene: TRBJ1-1; v_gene: TRBV5-6; d_gene: .; abundance: .; CDR3aa: CASSLRAFTMNTEAFF; CDR3nt: TGTGCCAGCAGCTTGAGGGCCTTCACGATGAACACTGAAGCTTTCTTT
j_gene: TRBJ2-2; v_gene: TRBV13; d_gene: TRBD1; abundance: .; CDR3aa: CASSDDRGNTGELFF; CDR3nt: TGTGCCAGCAGCGACGACAGGGGCAACACCGGGGAGCTGTTTTTT
j_gene: TRBJ1-1; v_gene: TRBV5-1; d_gene: .; abundance: .; CDR3aa: CASSLGLGYTEAFF; CDR3nt: TGCGCCAGCAGCTTGGGTCTCGGGTACACTGAAGCTTTCTTT
j_gene: TRBJ2-3; v_gene: TRBV5-1; d_gene: TRBD2; abundance: .; CDR3aa: CASNPLAEEGDTQYF; CDR3nt: TGCGCCAGCAACCCTCTAGCGGAGGAGGGAGATACGCAGTATTTT
j_gene: TRBJ1-1; v_gene: TRBV6-5; d_gene: .; abundance: .; CDR3aa: CASSLGPAGEAFF; CDR3nt: TGTGCCAGCAGCCTTGGCCCAGCGGGTGAAGCTTTCTTT
j_gene: TRBJ2-6; v_gene: TRBV6-6; d_gene: .; abundance: .; CDR3aa: CASSTQELRANVLTF; CDR3nt: TGTGCCAGCAGTACCCAGGAACTGCGGGCCAACGTCCTGACTTTC
j_gene: TRBJ2-2; v_gene: TRBV6-5; d_gene: .; abundance: .; CDR3aa: CASSYLAERTGELFF; CDR3nt: TGTGCCAGCAGTTACCTCGCAGAAAGAACCGGGGAGCTGTTTTTT
j_gene: TRBJ2-1; v_gene: TRBV7-9; d_gene: .; abundance: .; CDR3aa: CASSLEAGLVVVEQFF; CDR3nt: TGTGCCAGCAGCCTAGAGGCAGGGCTGGTAGTAGTTGAGCAGTTCTTC
j_gene: TRBJ2-1; v_gene: TRBV10-3; d_gene: TRBD2; abundance: .; CDR3aa: CAISDETSVYNEQFF; CDR3nt: TGTGCCATCAGTGATGAGACTAGCGTATACAATGAGCAGTTCTTC
j_gene: TRBJ1-6; v_gene: TRBV29-1; d_gene: TRBD1; abundance: .; CDR3aa: CSVEEPWTGNSPLHF; CDR3nt: TGCAGCGTTGAAGAACCTTGGACAGGTAATTCACCCCTCCACTTT
j_gene: TRBJ1-2; v_gene: TRBV11-2; d_gene: .; abundance: .; CDR3aa: CASSLAGSLYGYTF; CDR3nt: TGTGCCAGCAGCTTAGCGGGCAGCCTGTATGGCTACACCTTC
j_gene: TRBJ2-3; v_gene: TRBV7-9; d_gene: TRBD2; abundance: .; CDR3aa: CASSLDLGSGGSDTQYF; CDR3nt: TGTGCCAGCAGCCTCGACTTGGGCAGCGGGGGTTCAGATACGCAGTATTTT
j_gene: TRBJ2-7; v_gene: TRBV5-8; d_gene: .; abundance: few; CDR3aa: CASSLAPGLREQYF; CDR3nt: TGTGCCAGCAGCTTGGCCCCTGGACTACGCGAGCAGTACTTC
j_gene: TRBJ2-7; v_gene: TRBV27; d_gene: TRBD2; abundance: .; CDR3aa: CASSLYGPGYSGAAGEQYF; CDR3nt: TGTGCCAGCAGTTTATACGGCCCGGGATATAGCGGGGCGGCCGGGGAGCAGTACTTC
j_gene: TRBJ2-2; v_gene: TRBV4-1; d_gene: .; abundance: .; CDR3aa: CASSQTEGLAGELFF; CDR3nt: TGCGCCAGCAGCCAAACGGAGGGGTTGGCCGGGGAGCTGTTTTTT
j_gene: TRBJ2-7; v_gene: TRBV27; d_gene: TRBD1; abundance: once; CDR3aa: CASSLGQGANEQYF; CDR3nt: TGTGCCAGCAGTTTAGGGCAGGGGGCGAACGAGCAGTACTTC